This entry features one T cell receptor beta chain sequence. The sample originates from a study of blood T cell repertoires in COVID-19. Study at large: Samples came from the United States, Italy and Spain, spanning acute and convalescent COVID-19. In each case, the material was cDNA or gDNA derived from T cells, B-cell-depleted T cells, or PBMCs.

In the authors' workflow: Scientists estimated how many nucleated cells there were by amplifying reference gene primers. Clones were sequenced by immunoSEQ multiplex PCR, and TCRdb holds only the in-frame ones, with some missing. V and J calls and clone size are given by that table; D and trimming were obtained from the DNA. The table has 100,000 to 140,000 clones, around 88% seen once. V was clipped by 5 bases and J by 4 bases, with 6 bases between them. CDR1 SGHTA and CDR2 FQGNSA come from the germline V gene. This CDR3 spans 11 amino acids. This clonotype was obtained from a middle-aged man with active or convalescent COVID-19. The sample consisted of peripheral blood. The rearrangement links TRBV7-2 to TRBJ2-7; no definite D call. In DNA form, the CDR3 reads TGTGCCAGCAGCCCCGCGTACGAGCAGTACTTC. Translated, it gives CASSPAYEQYF.